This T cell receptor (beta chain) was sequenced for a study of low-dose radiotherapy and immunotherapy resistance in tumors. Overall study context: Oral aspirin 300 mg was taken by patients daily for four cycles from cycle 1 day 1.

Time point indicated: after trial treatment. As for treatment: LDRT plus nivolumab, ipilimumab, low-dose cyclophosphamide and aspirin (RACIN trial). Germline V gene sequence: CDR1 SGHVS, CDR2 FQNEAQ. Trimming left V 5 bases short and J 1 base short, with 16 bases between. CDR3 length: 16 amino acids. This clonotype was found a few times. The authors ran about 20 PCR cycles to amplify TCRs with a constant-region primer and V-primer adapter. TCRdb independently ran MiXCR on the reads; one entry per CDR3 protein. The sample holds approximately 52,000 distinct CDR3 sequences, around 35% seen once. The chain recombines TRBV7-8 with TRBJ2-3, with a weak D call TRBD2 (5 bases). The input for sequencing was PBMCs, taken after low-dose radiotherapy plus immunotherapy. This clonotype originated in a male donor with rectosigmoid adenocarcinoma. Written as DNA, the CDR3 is TGTGCCAGCAGCGAGAGAGAGGGTTCTCGCACAGATACGCAGTATTTT. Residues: CASSEREGSRTDTQYF.